The rows below give T cell receptor beta chains drawn from one sample of a study of cytomegalovirus exposure and HLA in healthy donors. Measured with immunoSEQ multiplex PCR; TCRdb has only the in-frame clones, and not every one. The data include about 190,000 clones; the top ten clones carry 6.5%. The sample taken for sequencing was PBMCs. These receptors originate from a man aged 25 to 40 in good health and CMV-seronegative. Both conserved end residues are part of each CDR3. The D gene is left open where the match is weak.

V gene: TRBV9; J gene: TRBJ2-3; CDR3 length: 16; D gene: TRBD2; CDR3 DNA: TGTGCCAGCAGCGTACGACTAGCGGGAGTTCTAGATACGCAGTATTTT; CDR3 protein: CASSVRLAGVLDTQYF
V gene: TRBV6-1; J gene: TRBJ1-1; CDR3 length: 14; D gene: .; CDR3 DNA: TGTGCCAGCAGTGAACTCGGGACAAACACTGAAGCTTTCTTT; CDR3 protein: CASSELGTNTEAFF
V gene: TRBV5-1; J gene: TRBJ2-6; CDR3 length: 17; D gene: .; CDR3 DNA: TGCGCCAGCAGCTTCAGGAACAGGGTCTCTGGGGCCAACGTCCTGACTTTC; CDR3 protein: CASSFRNRVSGANVLTF
V gene: TRBV10-3; J gene: TRBJ2-1; CDR3 length: 13; D gene: TRBD2; CDR3 DNA: TGTGCCATCACGGAGCGGGAGGCCCATGAGCAGTTCTTC; CDR3 protein: CAITEREAHEQFF
V gene: TRBV2; J gene: TRBJ1-5; CDR3 length: 15; D gene: .; CDR3 DNA: TGTGCCAGCAGCCTTTTACGAAGGGGTCGGCAGCCCCAGCATTTT; CDR3 protein: CASSLLRRGRQPQHF
V gene: TRBV14; J gene: TRBJ1-3; CDR3 length: 22; D gene: TRBD1; CDR3 DNA: TGTGCCAGCAGCCAAGTCGCTCGGGGGCGAGGGACAGCCGTCCTCTCTGGAAACACCATATATTTT; CDR3 protein: CASSQVARGRGTAVLSGNTIYF
V gene: TRBV27; J gene: TRBJ1-1; CDR3 length: 14; D gene: .; CDR3 DNA: TGTGCCAGCAGCCACAGGTCCTTGGACACTGAAGCTTTCTTT; CDR3 protein: CASSHRSLDTEAFF
V gene: TRBV28; J gene: TRBJ1-2; CDR3 length: 12; D gene: .; CDR3 DNA: TGTGCCAGCAGGCAGGGTAACTATGGCTACACCTTC; CDR3 protein: CASRQGNYGYTF
V gene: TRBV6-1; J gene: TRBJ2-7; CDR3 length: 12; D gene: .; CDR3 DNA: TGTGCCAGCAGCCAGGGCTGGTACGAGCAGTACTTC; CDR3 protein: CASSQGWYEQYF
V gene: TRBV11-3; J gene: TRBJ1-1; CDR3 length: 13; D gene: .; CDR3 DNA: TGTGCCAGCAGCGGGGGGGCGCACACTGAAGCTTTCTTT; CDR3 protein: CASSGGAHTEAFF
V gene: TRBV6-5; J gene: TRBJ1-5; CDR3 length: 15; D gene: TRBD1; CDR3 DNA: TGTGCCAGCAGCCCTGACAGGGCCTCTCGGCAGCCCCAGCATTTT; CDR3 protein: CASSPDRASRQPQHF
V gene: TRBV29-1; J gene: TRBJ2-1; CDR3 length: 13; D gene: TRBD1; CDR3 DNA: TGCAGCACGGGACAGGGGGCGGCTGGTGAGCAGTTCTTC; CDR3 protein: CSTGQGAAGEQFF
V gene: TRBV19; J gene: TRBJ1-3; CDR3 length: 15; D gene: .; CDR3 DNA: TGTGCCAGTAGCCTTACGGGACAAAACGGAAACACCATATATTTT; CDR3 protein: CASSLTGQNGNTIYF
V gene: TRBV19; J gene: TRBJ2-1; CDR3 length: 15; D gene: TRBD1; CDR3 DNA: TGTGCCAGTAGTATAGGAGGGGGCAACTACAATGAGCAGTTCTTC; CDR3 protein: CASSIGGGNYNEQFF
V gene: TRBV10-2; J gene: TRBJ1-3; CDR3 length: 15; D gene: .; CDR3 DNA: TGCGCCACCAACCCCCCAGGGCTCACTGGAAACACCATATATTTT; CDR3 protein: CATNPPGLTGNTIYF
V gene: TRBV9; J gene: TRBJ2-7; CDR3 length: 15; D gene: .; CDR3 DNA: TGTGCCAGCAGCGCCCAACAGGGATGGAATGACGAGCAGTACTTC; CDR3 protein: CASSAQQGWNDEQYF
V gene: TRBV28; J gene: TRBJ1-1; CDR3 length: 16; D gene: TRBD1; CDR3 DNA: TGTGCCAGCAGTTTATGGGGTGACAGGGAGAACACTGAAGCTTTCTTT; CDR3 protein: CASSLWGDRENTEAFF
V gene: TRBV6-1; J gene: TRBJ1-2; CDR3 length: 13; D gene: .; CDR3 DNA: TGTGCCAGCCGTTCTGACAGAATCTATGGCTACACCTTC; CDR3 protein: CASRSDRIYGYTF
V gene: TRBV5-1; J gene: TRBJ1-1; CDR3 length: 17; D gene: .; CDR3 DNA: TGCGCCAGCAGCTTGTCGCAGGGACTTACCATGAACACTGAAGCTTTCTTT; CDR3 protein: CASSLSQGLTMNTEAFF
V gene: TRBV7-9; J gene: TRBJ2-1; CDR3 length: 14; D gene: .; CDR3 DNA: TGTGCCAGCAGCAGAGGGGGGGCACGCAATGAGCAGTTCTTC; CDR3 protein: CASSRGGARNEQFF
V gene: TRBV7-9; J gene: TRBJ1-1; CDR3 length: 14; D gene: .; CDR3 DNA: TGTGCCAGCAGCATACGACAACCACAGGTCGGAGCTTTCTTT; CDR3 protein: CASSIRQPQVGAFF
V gene: TRBV14; J gene: TRBJ2-2; CDR3 length: 21; D gene: TRBD2; CDR3 DNA: TGTGCCAGCAGCCATCTCCCGGGACTAGCGGGGGGGGACTCGGACACCGGGGAGCTGTTTTTT; CDR3 protein: CASSHLPGLAGGDSDTGELFF
V gene: TRBV27; J gene: TRBJ1-2; CDR3 length: 15; D gene: .; CDR3 DNA: TGTGCCAGCAGCCCAGGAACAGTCCTCAACTATGGCTACACCTTC; CDR3 protein: CASSPGTVLNYGYTF
V gene: TRBV14; J gene: TRBJ2-7; CDR3 length: 16; D gene: .; CDR3 DNA: TGTGCCAGCAGCCAAGATAGTCCAGGGGCAGCCTACGAGCAGTACTTC; CDR3 protein: CASSQDSPGAAYEQYF
V gene: TRBV4-1; J gene: TRBJ2-1; CDR3 length: 18; D gene: TRBD2; CDR3 DNA: TGCGCCAGCAGCCAAGTAGGGGCGGGGGGAGCGGGAAACAATGAGCAGTTCTTC; CDR3 protein: CASSQVGAGGAGNNEQFF
V gene: TRBV14; J gene: TRBJ2-7; CDR3 length: 14; D gene: TRBD2; CDR3 DNA: TGTACCAGCAGCCCGAGGACTAGCGCCTACGAGCAGTACTTC; CDR3 protein: CTSSPRTSAYEQYF
V gene: TRBV19; J gene: TRBJ1-2; CDR3 length: 14; D gene: TRBD1; CDR3 DNA: TGTGCCAGTAGTATTTCGACAGGGACCTATGGCTACACCTTC; CDR3 protein: CASSISTGTYGYTF
V gene: TRBV4-1; J gene: TRBJ1-6; CDR3 length: 16; D gene: TRBD1; CDR3 DNA: TGCGCCAGCAGCCAAACCGGGACAGGGACAAGTTCACCCCTCCACTTT; CDR3 protein: CASSQTGTGTSSPLHF
V gene: TRBV19; J gene: TRBJ1-2; CDR3 length: 15; D gene: .; CDR3 DNA: TGTGCCAGTACCCCCAATTTCGCAGTTTCGTATGGCTACACCTTC; CDR3 protein: CASTPNFAVSYGYTF